This TCR beta chain was obtained from a study of human T cells and chemical hapten exposure. Concerning this clonotype: Its antigen is as yet unknown.

V shed 3 bases and J shed 2 bases, with 6 bases lying between them. Germline CDR1 is KGHSH and CDR2 is LQKENI. This CDR3 is built from 13 residues. Noted time point: patch test 3, about 24 weeks after DPC sensitization. Treatment given: therapeutic diphenylcyclopropenone sensitization with weekly scalp DPC. TCRdb re-analysed the RACE reads in MiXCR, keeping a single row per CDR3 protein. The sample has 100,000 to 120,000 distinct CDR3 sequences, less than 40% seen once. Study results and caveats: Among TCRs, those above 1 in 1000 frequency were unaffected by DPC sensitization.

The sequence derives from a middle-aged man with alopecia areata. Some clones in this sample may be carry-over from other donors' samples. Sequenced material: whole blood, taken in connection with sensitization to the hapten diphenylcyclopropenone (DPC). V and J are TRBV18 and TRBJ2-3; D may correspond to TRBD1 or TRBD2 (5 bases each). The CDR3, as DNA: TGTGCCAGCTCACCGGGGGTCACAGATACGCAGTATTTT. Protein product: CASSPGVTDTQYF.